This is a list of T cell receptor beta chains from one sample in a study of cytomegalovirus exposure and HLA in healthy donors. Assay used: immunoSEQ multiplex PCR; TCRdb lists only in-frame clones, some missing. The data contain just under 75,000 clones, 85% to 95% of them singletons. The sample was PBMCs. The source is a woman aged 18-29 years in good health and CMV-seropositive. The CDR3 runs from the conserved cysteine through the conserved F or W. Fields, in order: V gene, J gene, D gene, clone size, CDR3 protein, CDR3 DNA. The D gene is left open where the match is weak. Clone size is stated in some rows and not others, as once, few, many or a class when expanded.

TRBV29-1	TRBJ2-6	-	-	CSALTGFSGANVLTF	TGCAGCGCCCTGACAGGCTTCTCTGGGGCCAACGTCCTGACTTTC
TRBV19	TRBJ1-4	-	-	CASRDTGRRNEKLFF	TGTGCCAGTAGGGATACAGGGAGAAGGAATGAAAAACTGTTTTTT
TRBV12-2	TRBJ1-6	-	-	CASRLAVRGLAPLHF	TGTGCAAGTCGCTTAGCGGTCAGGGGGCTGGCACCCCTCCACTTT
TRBV4-1	TRBJ2-1	TRBD1	-	CASSQDETGYHEQFF	TGCGCCAGCAGCCAAGACGAGACAGGGTACCATGAGCAGTTCTTC
TRBV27	TRBJ2-7	-	-	CASSPGANYEQYF	TGTGCCAGCAGCCCAGGGGCGAATTACGAGCAGTACTTC
TRBV6-1	TRBJ2-2	TRBD1	once	CASSAQGAVTGELFF	TGTGCCAGCAGCGCACAGGGGGCGGTCACCGGGGAGCTGTTTTTT
TRBV4-1	TRBJ2-1	TRBD2	-	CASSQGTSGRSHNEQFF	TGCGCCAGCAGCCAAGGGACTAGCGGGAGATCACACAATGAGCAGTTCTTC
TRBV27	TRBJ1-4	TRBD1	-	CASSYGTGRGEEKLFF	TGTGCCAGCAGTTATGGGACAGGACGAGGGGAAGAAAAACTGTTTTTT
TRBV6-1	TRBJ2-6	-	-	CAIQGSGANVLTF	TGTGCCATACAGGGTTCTGGGGCCAACGTCCTGACTTTC
TRBV7-9	TRBJ2-2	-	-	CASSLYGRSNTGELFF	TGTGCCAGCAGCTTATATGGCAGGTCGAACACCGGGGAGCTGTTTTTT
TRBV5-1	TRBJ2-1	-	-	CASSPSGNEQFF	TGCGCCAGCAGCCCCTCAGGGAATGAGCAGTTCTTC
TRBV4-3	TRBJ1-1	-	-	CASSQDFGQREAFF	TGCGCCAGCAGCCAAGATTTCGGACAGCGTGAAGCTTTCTTT
TRBV28	TRBJ2-7	TRBD1	-	CASSSLRDRLSYEQYF	TGTGCCAGCAGTTCGCTTCGGGACAGGCTTTCTTACGAGCAGTACTTC
TRBV5-5	TRBJ2-1	TRBD1	-	CASSFPSGQNEQFF	TGTGCCAGCAGCTTCCCGTCGGGACAGAATGAGCAGTTCTTC
TRBV5-4	TRBJ2-3	TRBD2	-	CASSLREGLTDTQYF	TGTGCCAGCAGCTTGCGGGAGGGCCTCACAGATACGCAGTATTTT
TRBV4-3	TRBJ2-3	TRBD2	-	CASSQRGSTDTQYF	TGCGCCAGCAGCCAGCGGGGGAGCACAGATACGCAGTATTTT
TRBV7-9	TRBJ2-5	-	-	CASSPGRRTQETQYF	TGTGCCAGCAGCCCCGGACGGAGGACTCAAGAGACCCAGTACTTC
TRBV6-1	TRBJ2-2	-	-	CASSEGWRVRTGELFF	TGTGCCAGCAGTGAGGGTTGGAGGGTCAGAACCGGGGAGCTGTTTTTT
TRBV27	TRBJ2-3	-	few	CASSPEITDTQYF	TGTGCCAGCAGTCCGGAGATCACAGATACGCAGTATTTT
TRBV5-6	TRBJ2-5	-	-	CASSFLGRQETQYF	TGTGCCAGCAGCTTTTTGGGCCGGCAAGAGACCCAGTACTTC
TRBV18	TRBJ2-1	-	-	CASSPAGKPSYNEQFF	TGTGCCAGCTCACCAGCGGGAAAACCCTCCTACAATGAGCAGTTCTTC
TRBV7-6	TRBJ2-2	-	-	CASSSNRGAGTGELFF	TGTGCCAGCAGCTCAAATCGGGGGGCCGGTACCGGGGAGCTGTTTTTT
TRBV7-2	TRBJ2-7	TRBD1	-	CASSLGTGRRYLSYEQYF	TGTGCCAGCAGCTTAGGGACAGGGCGTAGGTACCTGTCTTACGAGCAGTACTTC
TRBV5-4	TRBJ2-7	TRBD2	-	CASSTTGLASLSYEQYF	TGTGCCAGCAGCACCACCGGACTAGCGTCCCTCTCCTACGAGCAGTACTTC
TRBV2	TRBJ1-1	TRBD1	-	CASIIQGATEAFF	TGTGCCAGCATTATACAGGGGGCCACTGAAGCTTTCTTT
TRBV7-6	TRBJ1-6	-	-	CASSGGSSYNSPLHF	TGTGCCAGCAGCGGAGGGAGCTCCTATAATTCACCCCTCCACTTT
TRBV5-1	TRBJ2-2	-	-	CASSSDLPTGELFF	TGCGCCAGCAGCTCGGACTTACCCACCGGGGAGCTGTTTTTT
TRBV6-1	TRBJ2-7	TRBD1	-	CASSRTGVVYEQYF	TGTGCCAGCAGCCGAACAGGGGTTGTCTACGAGCAGTACTTC
TRBV7-6	TRBJ2-7	TRBD1	-	CASSTRTGVRDEQYF	TGTGCCAGCAGCACGAGGACAGGGGTTAGGGACGAGCAGTACTTC
TRBV11-2	TRBJ1-1	-	-	CASSWSGQNTEAFF	TGTGCCAGCAGCTGGTCGGGACAGAACACTGAAGCTTTCTTT
TRBV28	TRBJ1-2	-	-	CASSLQGNNYGYTF	TGTGCCAGCAGTTTACAGGGGAACAACTATGGCTACACCTTC
TRBV5-1	TRBJ2-5	-	-	CASSLYLDSQETQYF	TGCGCCAGCAGCTTGTATTTAGACAGCCAAGAGACCCAGTACTTC
TRBV28	TRBJ1-3	-	-	CASMGGRRSGNTIYF	TGTGCCAGCATGGGGGGTCGACGCTCTGGAAACACCATATATTTT
TRBV18	TRBJ2-5	TRBD2	-	CASALAVQETQYF	TGTGCCAGCGCTCTAGCGGTCCAAGAGACCCAGTACTTC
TRBV4-1	TRBJ2-2	TRBD2	-	CASSQAGLAGANTGELFF	TGCGCCAGCAGCCAGGCGGGACTAGCGGGAGCTAACACCGGGGAGCTGTTTTTT
TRBV13	TRBJ2-7	TRBD2	-	CASSGSSGLYYEQYF	TGTGCCAGCAGCGGGAGTAGCGGGCTCTACTACGAGCAGTACTTC
TRBV5-4	TRBJ1-1	-	-	CASSQGGANTEAFF	TGTGCCAGCAGTCAGGGCGGGGCTAACACTGAAGCTTTCTTT
TRBV6-5	TRBJ2-1	-	-	CATGTTEDNEQFF	TGTGCCACTGGTACCACAGAAGACAATGAGCAGTTCTTC
TRBV7-2	TRBJ1-6	TRBD1	-	CASSPDRGQYNSPLHF	TGTGCCAGCAGCCCCGACAGGGGGCAATATAATTCACCCCTCCACTTT
TRBV5-8	TRBJ2-1	TRBD1	-	CASSLWGTGLTPSPYNEQFF	TGTGCCAGCAGCTTGTGGGGGACAGGTCTCACCCCGTCCCCATACAATGAGCAGTTCTTC
TRBV18	TRBJ2-7	TRBD2	-	CASLPSSGAPISYEQYF	TGTGCCAGCTTACCTTCTAGCGGAGCTCCTATTTCTTACGAGCAGTACTTC
TRBV5-6	TRBJ1-6	-	-	CASSLDQAGYSSPLHF	TGTGCCAGCAGCTTGGATCAGGCAGGGTACAGTTCACCCCTCCACTTT
TRBV7-2	TRBJ2-1	-	-	CASSRYGDEQFF	TGTGCCAGCAGCCGGTACGGGGATGAGCAGTTCTTC
TRBV30	TRBJ1-2	-	-	CAWSVREGSTF	TGTGCCTGGAGTGTACGGGAGGGGTCTACCTTC
TRBV9	TRBJ2-1	-	once	CASSTPWERVSYNEQFF	TGTGCCAGCAGCACCCCCTGGGAGCGGGTCTCCTACAATGAGCAGTTCTTC